These 2 T cell receptor beta chains were all obtained from the same sample, sequenced in a study of cytomegalovirus exposure and HLA in healthy donors (dated by TCRdb to the late 2010s). The library was built by means of the immunoSEQ multiplex PCR assay. For the multiplex PCR, a mixture combining 60 forward primers for TCR Vbeta segments and 13 reverse primers for TCR Jbeta segments was used. In its TCRdb copy, this immuneACCESS table keeps in-frame sequences only and misses some clones. Where compared with another copy, unresolved V genes explain less than half of these, and the others have no known cause. Within this sample are about 88,000 clones, with 55% to 75% of them counted one time only. Roughly a sixth of the sample goes to the ten largest clones. The sequencing sample was made of PBMCs. All receptors derive from a woman between 18 and 29 years old in good health and CMV-seropositive.

The rearrangement joins TRBV10-3 to TRBJ2-7; TRBD2 agrees at 13 bases. V shed 6 bases and J 6 bases; nucleotides not matched to a gene: 20. Germline lookup yields CDR1 ENHRY and CDR2 SYGVKD. The CDR3 is made up of 19 amino acids. DNA for the CDR3: TGTGCCATCAGGGCAAGGGTGTTCTTCAGTGGGACTAGCGGGACCGAGCAGTACTTC. This translates into CAIRARVFFSGTSGTEQYF.

This clone was seen a few times. V is TRBV9 and J is TRBJ2-7; D is perhaps TRBD2 (6 bases). CDR3 size: 16 residues. V shed 0 bases and J shed 4 bases, with 17 bases lying between them. Germline-derived CDR1 and CDR2 are SGDLS and YYNGEE. Here the CDR3 reads CASSVAGGQGVYEQYF. CDR3 nucleotides: TGTGCCAGCAGCGTAGCCGGAGGGCAGGGTGTGTACGAGCAGTACTTC.